One and the same sample provided the 28 T cell receptor beta chains below, sequenced in a study of neurological immune-mediated disorders. Time point noted: longitudinal time-point 3. TCRdb re-analysed the 5' RACE reads in MiXCR, keeping a single row per CDR3 protein. The table has 93,000 or so distinct CDR3 sequences, about 10% seen once. The sequenced material came from PBMCs. Receptors originate from a female donor with HTLV-1-associated myelopathy (HAM/TSP).

This clonotype was picked up many times. V gene TRBV4-1 combines with J gene TRBJ2-7; 10 nucleotides align to TRBD1. V lost 1 base and J lost 2; bases outside the gene matches: 11. Per germline, CDR1 MGHRA and CDR2 YSYEKL. This CDR3 has 18 amino acids. CDR3 sequence reads: CASSQGEPGQGITYEQYF. The CDR3 DNA sequence: TGCGCCAGCAGCCAAGGAGAACCGGGACAGGGGATAACCTACGAGCAGTACTTC.

This clonotype was picked up many times. The V and J genes are TRBV6-5 and TRBJ2-3, with D tentatively TRBD1 (6 bases). The germline V gene encodes CDR1 MNHEY and CDR2 SVGAGI. The CDR3 is 14 amino acids. Trimming removed 7 bases at V and 1 base at J, with 12 bases between. CDR3 nucleotides: TGTGCCAGCACTAAGAGACAGGGCACAGATACGCAGTATTTT. It encodes CASTKRQGTDTQYF.

In its sample, this clonotype was seen many times. The chain combines TRBV5-1 with TRBJ2-1, with 8 bases that match TRBD2. The length of the CDR3 is 19 residues. Germline CDR1 SGHRS, CDR2 YFSETQ. With 4 bases clipped from V and 1 base from J, the junction kept 16 bases outside the gene matches. CDR3 DNA: TGCGCCAGCAGCGCTACCACAGCATTAGCGGGGCCGTCCTACAATGAGCAGTTCTTC. This sequence encodes CASSATTALAGPSYNEQFF.

J is TRBJ1-2 and V is TRBV5-1; D is unresolved. Germline lookup yields CDR1 SGHRS and CDR2 YFSETQ. The CDR3 is 15 amino acids. Trimming removed 5 bases from V and 4 bases from J, with 18 bases in between. The CDR3 reads CASRANTSPTYGYTF. The CDR3 DNA reads TGCGCCAGCAGGGCTAACACTAGCCCCACCTATGGCTACACCTTC.

The chain recombines TRBV7-3 with TRBJ2-3; no firm D call. This CDR3 spans 16 amino acids. Germline V gene lookup returns CDR1 SGHTA and CDR2 FQGTGA. V was cut by 5 bases and J by 0 bases, with 15 bases left in between. The CDR3: CASSPLPPISTDTQYF. The CDR3 DNA sequence: TGTGCCAGCAGCCCGCTGCCCCCTATTAGCACAGATACGCAGTATTTT.

This clonotype came up many times. V gene TRBV28 combines with J gene TRBJ2-7; D gene unclear. The V gene's germline CDR1 is MDHEN and CDR2 SYDVKM. The CDR3 extends over 12 amino acids. Trimming stripped 8 bases from V and 5 bases from J, with 13 bases between. The DNA for the CDR3 is TGTGCCAGCCGCCTCGACCGCAACGAGCAGTACTTC. Translated, it gives CASRLDRNEQYF.

This clonotype occurred many times. The gene calls are TRBV20-1 and TRBJ2-7, with a weak D call TRBD2 (5 bases). The CDR3 length is 12 residues. Germline-derived CDR1 and CDR2 are DFQATT and SNEGSKA (reference sequence). V was pared by 5 bases and J by 2 bases, with 10 bases between. CDR3 amino acids: CSARDETYEQYF. CDR3 nucleotide sequence: TGCAGTGCTCGGGATGAGACCTACGAGCAGTACTTC.

The sample holds many counts of this clonotype. The chain carries TRBV5-1 and TRBJ1-1; 7 bases map to TRBD1. The germline V gene encodes CDR1 SGHRS and CDR2 YFSETQ. The CDR3 is 15 amino acids. With 2 bases clipped from V and 1 base from J, the junction kept 5 bases outside the gene matches. CDR3 in DNA: TGCGCCAGCAGCTTAGAGACAGGGAAGAACACTGAAGCTTTCTTT. Amino acid sequence: CASSLETGKNTEAFF.

This clonotype came up many times. V gene TRBV9 combines with J gene TRBJ2-5, with D maybe TRBD2 (5 bases). Germline values: CDR1 SGDLS, CDR2 YYNGEE. Trimming cost V 4 bases and J 6 bases, with 16 bases left between them. CDR3 length: 14 residues. The CDR3 spells CASSFAGGEQTQYF. CDR3 DNA sequence: TGTGCCAGCAGCTTCGCGGGTGGAGAGCAGACCCAGTACTTC. Together with reference TRBV9 and TRBJ2-5, the CDR3 gives the full variable domain: DSGVTQTPKHLITATGQRVTLRCSPRSGDLSVYWYQQSLDQGLQFLIQYYNGEERAKGNILERFSAQQFPDLHSELNLSSLELGDSALYFCASSFAGGEQTQYFGPGTRLLVL.

This clonotype came up many times. This rearrangement joins TRBV20-1 to TRBJ2-1; maybe TRBD2 (5 bases). CDR3 length: 14 residues. Germline CDR1 and CDR2: DFQATT and SNEGSKA (reference sequence). Trimming cost V 3 bases and J 5 bases, with 14 bases left between them. The CDR3 loop is CSARGRSLNNEQFF. The CDR3 coding sequence is TGCAGTGCTAGGGGGAGATCGTTGAACAATGAGCAGTTCTTC.

This clonotype was detected ten times or more. V gene TRBV5-6 combines with J gene TRBJ1-2; D is undetermined. Trimming shortened V by 6 bases and J by 4 bases, and 13 bases separated the two germline ends. The CDR3 has 13 residues. Germline V gives CDR1 SGHDT, CDR2 YYEEEE. The CDR3 DNA reads as TGTGCCAGCACTCCTCGATGGGTCTATGGCTACACCTTC. Translated: CASTPRWVYGYTF.

The chain is built from TRBV4-2 and TRBJ2-1; 9 bases are a match to TRBD2. Germline CDR1 reads LGHNA; CDR2 reads YNFKEQ. The CDR3 loop spans 17 amino acids. J lost 4 bases, V lost 5 bases, and 12 bases had no gene match. The CDR3 coding sequence is TGTGCCAGCAGCTCCCTCGGTAGCGGGGGAGGGTACAATGAGCAGTTCTTC. It yields the protein CASSSLGSGGGYNEQFF.

This clonotype was seen only a few times. The V and J genes are TRBV20-1 and TRBJ1-6, with 8 bases lining up with TRBD1. The CDR3 loop spans 15 amino acids. The V gene's germline CDR1 is DFQATT and CDR2 SNEGSKA (reference sequence). The V and J ends lost 3 bases and 6 bases, in that order; junction bases with no gene match: 7. The CDR3 spells CSARSGQGSNSPLHF. The DNA for the CDR3 is TGCAGTGCTAGGTCCGGACAGGGCTCTAATTCACCCCTCCACTTT.

This clonotype was seen a handful of times. The rearrangement uses TRBV18 and TRBJ1-2, with a possible D match to TRBD1 (5 bases). The CDR3 runs 13 residues. V was trimmed by 3 bases and J by 7 bases, leaving 12 bases between them. Per the germline V gene, CDR1 is KGHSH and CDR2 is LQKENI. The CDR3 region has the DNA TGTGCCAGCTCACCGGGACCGAACGTTGGCTACACCTTC. It yields the protein CASSPGPNVGYTF.

This clonotype has a count of ten or more. V is TRBV6-2 or TRBV6-3 and J is TRBJ1-2; 7 bases map to TRBD1. V was clipped by 6 bases and J by 4 bases; unmatched bases: 5. The germline CDR1 and CDR2 sequences are MNHEY and SVGEGT. This CDR3 is built from 13 residues. CDR3 in amino acids: CASRAGQAYGYTF. The CDR3 coding sequence is TGTGCCAGCAGGGCTGGACAGGCCTATGGCTACACCTTC.

The rearrangement uses TRBV6-5 and TRBJ2-5; D possibly corresponds to TRBD1 (5 bases). Trimming shortened V by 5 bases and J by 7 bases, and 23 bases separated the two germline ends. Germline V gene sequence: CDR1 MNHEY, CDR2 SVGAGI. The CDR3 is made up of 16 amino acids. Written as DNA, the CDR3 is TGTGCCAGCAGTACCCACGACAGTGGCAGAAGGGGGACCCAGTACTTC. Protein: CASSTHDSGRRGTQYF.

At least ten counts were recorded for this clonotype. This sequence joins TRBV7-9 and TRBJ1-2; possibly TRBD1 for D (5 bases). V shed 3 bases and J shed 1 base, with 15 bases lying between them. This CDR3 region has 16 residues. CDR1 and CDR2 from the germline V gene are SEHNR and FQNEAQ (reference sequence). CDR3 sequence reads: CASSFSTGDFNYGYTF. In DNA form, the CDR3 reads TGTGCCAGCAGCTTCAGTACAGGCGACTTTAACTATGGCTACACCTTC.

This clonotype was observed at least ten times. This chain connects TRBV5-1 to TRBJ2-7, with TRBD1 matching over 10 bases. V trimming: 0 bases; J trimming: 6 bases; junction bases outside the gene matches: 3. Germline V lookup: CDR1 SGHRS, CDR2 YFSETQ. This CDR3 region has 14 residues. This CDR3 is CASSLGQGALEQYF. The CDR3 coding sequence is TGCGCCAGCAGCTTGGGACAGGGGGCTCTCGAGCAGTACTTC.

This clonotype was counted ten times or more. V and J are TRBV20-1 and TRBJ2-7; D call uncertain. The CDR3 has 13 amino acids. CDR1 is DFQATT, CDR2 SNEGSKA, per germline (reference sequence). Trimming took 3 bases from V and 2 from J, leaving 11 bases between them. The CDR3 DNA reads as TGCAGTGCTAGTGCCGCGGCCACCTACGAGCAGTACTTC. Translating it yields CSASAAATYEQYF.

Comments on this clonotype: A single base separates this from a much larger clone, so it may be a read error. CDR3 protein: CAISLKYNEQFF. The CDR3 nucleotides read TGTGCCATCAGCTTAAAATACAATGAGCAGTTCTTC. The genes are TRBV5-8 and TRBJ2-1; D remains unclear. CDR1 SGHTS and CDR2 YDEGEE come from the germline V gene. CDR3 length: 12 residues. Complete variable domain (other parts from reference TRBV5-8 and TRBJ2-1): EAGVTQSPTHLIKTRGQQATLRCSPISGHTSVYWYQQALGLGLQFLLWYDEGEERNRGNFPPRFSGRQFPNYSSELNVNALELEDSALYLCAISLKYNEQFFGPGTRLTVL.

Ten or more counts support this clonotype. V and J are TRBV9 and TRBJ2-7, with a weak D call TRBD1 (7 bases). The CDR3 has 16 amino acids. Looked up from germline, CDR1 is SGDLS and CDR2 is YYNGEE. Trimming removed 3 bases from V and 4 bases from J, with 20 bases in between. This chain's CDR3 is CASSAHGGRGAYEQYF. The DNA of the CDR3 is TGTGCCAGCAGCGCTCACGGGGGCAGGGGGGCGTACGAGCAGTACTTC. The full variable domain, its missing parts supplied by reference TRBV9 and TRBJ2-7, is DSGVTQTPKHLITATGQRVTLRCSPRSGDLSVYWYQQSLDQGLQFLIQYYNGEERAKGNILERFSAQQFPDLHSELNLSSLELGDSALYFCASSAHGGRGAYEQYFGPGTRLTVT.

This clonotype has a count of ten or more. The V call is TRBV5-1, the J call TRBJ2-2; D remains ambiguous. Trimming shortened V by 0 bases and J by 1 base, and 10 bases separated the two germline ends. Germline V CDR1 and CDR2: SGHRS, YFSETQ. The length of the CDR3 is 16 residues. The CDR3 loop reads CASSLELALNTGELFF. As DNA, the CDR3 is TGCGCCAGCAGCTTGGAACTGGCCTTGAACACCGGGGAGCTGTTTTTT.

This clonotype was observed at least ten times. The CDR3 protein is CASSGRSNEQFF. As DNA, the CDR3 is TGTGCCAGCAGTGGCAGAAGCAATGAGCAGTTCTTC. J is TRBJ2-1 and V is TRBV7-2; no firm D call. Trimming stripped 6 bases from V and 6 bases from J, with 9 bases between. From germline, CDR1 is SGHTA and CDR2 FQGNSA. The CDR3 is 12 amino acids.

This clonotype was picked up many times. This chain links TRBV5-1 with TRBJ2-3; the D is unclear. This CDR3 has 15 residues. Germline V gives CDR1 SGHRS, CDR2 YFSETQ. Between the trimmed V and J ends, which lost 4 bases and 0 bases, there was a span of 12 bases. The DNA of the CDR3 is TGCGCCAGCAGCCCAAGGACGGCTAGCACAGATACGCAGTATTTT. Translation: CASSPRTASTDTQYF.

This clonotype was observed at least ten times. The gene calls are TRBV9 and TRBJ2-1; D is possibly TRBD2 (5 bases). The germline V gene encodes CDR1 SGDLS and CDR2 YYNGEE. The CDR3 is 15 amino acids. V lost 0 bases and J lost 0, with 7 bases in between. CDR3 region: CASSVAAVSYNEQFF. The DNA of the CDR3 is TGTGCCAGCAGCGTAGCAGCGGTCTCCTACAATGAGCAGTTCTTC.

This clonotype was detected ten times or more. The V call is TRBV7-9, the J call TRBJ2-5; 8 nucleotides match TRBD1. V shed 8 bases, J shed 4 bases, and the junction held 12 bases outside the gene matches. Per germline, CDR1 SEHNR and CDR2 FQNEAQ (reference sequence). This CDR3 contains 15 residues. CDR3 DNA sequence: TGTGCCAGCGGGGACAGGATCATCGGTCGAGAGACCCAGTACTTC. It specifies CASGDRIIGRETQYF.

Comments on this clonotype: A much more abundant neighbour one base away suggests this may be a read error. The rearrangement links TRBV7-2 to TRBJ2-3; 11 nucleotides line up with TRBD2. CDR3 length: 15 residues. From germline, CDR1 is SGHTA and CDR2 FQGNSA. After removal of 3 bases from V and 7 bases from J, the junction contained 6 bases not matched to a gene. The CDR3 here is CASSFDSGGEYTQYF. The DNA for the CDR3 is TGTGCCAGCAGCTTCGATAGCGGGGGGGAATATACGCAGTATTTT.

The sample holds many counts of this clonotype. The V and J genes are TRBV6-5 and TRBJ2-3, with D possibly called TRBD1 or TRBD2 (6 bases each). Deletions cut 0 bases from V and 1 base from J, with 11 bases between. This CDR3 is built from 16 residues. The germline V gene encodes CDR1 MNHEY and CDR2 SVGAGI. CDR3 loop: CASSYSSGAGTDTQYF. The CDR3 coding sequence is TGTGCCAGCAGTTACTCTTCGGGGGCTGGCACAGATACGCAGTATTTT.